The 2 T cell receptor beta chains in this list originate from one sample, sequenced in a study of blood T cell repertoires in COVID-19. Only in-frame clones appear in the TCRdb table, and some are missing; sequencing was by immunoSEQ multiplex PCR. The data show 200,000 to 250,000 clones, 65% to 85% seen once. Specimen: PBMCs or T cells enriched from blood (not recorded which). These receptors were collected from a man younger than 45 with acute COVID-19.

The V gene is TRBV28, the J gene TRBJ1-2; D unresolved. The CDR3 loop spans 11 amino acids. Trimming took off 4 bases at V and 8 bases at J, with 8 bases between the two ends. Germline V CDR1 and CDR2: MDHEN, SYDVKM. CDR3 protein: CASSSGRGYTF. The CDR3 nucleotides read TGTGCCAGCAGTTCGGGGAGGGGCTACACCTTC.

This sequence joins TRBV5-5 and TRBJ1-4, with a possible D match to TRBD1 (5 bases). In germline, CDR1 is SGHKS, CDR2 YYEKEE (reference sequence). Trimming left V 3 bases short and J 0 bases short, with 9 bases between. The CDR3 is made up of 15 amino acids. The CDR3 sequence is CASSSQGATNEKLFF. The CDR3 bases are TGTGCCAGCAGCTCCCAGGGTGCAACTAATGAAAAACTGTTTTTT.